This T cell receptor (beta chain) was documented in a study of regulatory T cells in long-lasting Graves disease. The sample holds many counts of this clonotype. With 6 bases clipped from V and 2 bases from J, the junction kept 3 bases outside the gene matches. This CDR3 is built from 12 residues. From germline, CDR1 is DFQATT and CDR2 SNEGSKA (reference sequence). Time point here: newly diagnosed GD, antithyroid drugs for less than 3 months. From PBMCs, RNA was extracted and then used to make the TCR library. TCR beta libraries were built with iRepertoire HTBI primers and Arm-PCR of CDR3 regions. TCRdb redid the calling of the multiplex PCR reads with MiXCR, one entry per CDR3 protein. The data hold approximately 490,000 distinct CDR3 sequences, with around 15% observed a single time. These records were also assigned to another study, of T cells in Graves' hyperthyroidism and ophthalmopathy.

The specimen comprised peripheral blood mononuclear cells (PBMCs), sampled at new diagnosis, from a patient treated with antithyroid drugs. The sequence came from a man aged 40-50 years with Graves disease. The chain uses TRBV20-1 and TRBJ1-2; 7 bases are a match to TRBD1. DNA for the CDR3: TGCAGTGCGGTGACAGGGAACTATGGCTACACCTTC. Amino acid sequence: CSAVTGNYGYTF.